This T cell receptor beta chain came from a study of blood T cell repertoires in COVID-19. Per the original data handling: Reference gene primer amplification gave estimated nucleated cell counts. TCRdb keeps only in-frame clones here, not all; method: immunoSEQ multiplex PCR. The D gene and trimming were derived from the DNA, and the V and J assignments and clone size from that table. This sample yields over 200,000 clones, of which less than 85% are seen a single time; under 3% belongs to the top ten. This clone was recorded at least ten times. J lost 16 bases, V lost 6 bases, and 7 bases had no gene match. Germline V gives CDR1 SNHLY, CDR2 FYNNEI. There are 12 residues in the CDR3.

The chain combines TRBV2 with TRBJ1-6; 9 bases align to TRBD1. Sequenced input: peripheral blood. The clonotype originates from a woman between 65 and 79 years old with active or convalescent COVID-19. The CDR3 reads CASRADRGPLHF. The CDR3 nucleotides are TGTGCCAGCAGGGCGGACAGGGGACCGCTCCACTTT.